This TCR beta chain is drawn from a study of blood T cell repertoires in COVID-19. Overall study context: T cells, B-cell-depleted T cells, or PBMCs supplied cDNA or gDNA.

The table came from immunoSEQ multiplex PCR; TCRdb's copy has only in-frame clones and leaves some out. This table holds fewer than 350,000 clones, around 90% found once. Trimming removed 4 bases at V and 4 bases at J, with 16 bases between. Germline assignment: CDR1 MDHEN and CDR2 SYDVKM. The CDR3 covers 16 residues. The specimen was PBMCs or T cells enriched from blood (not recorded which). The TCR originated in a man aged 55 to 70 who had recovered from COVID-19. The chain combines TRBV28 with TRBJ1-4, with D tentatively TRBD1 (5 bases). For the CDR3, the DNA is TGTGCCAGCAGTTCTGGGGGGTTACAGTTTAATGAAAAACTGTTTTTT. Translation gives CASSSGGLQFNEKLFF.